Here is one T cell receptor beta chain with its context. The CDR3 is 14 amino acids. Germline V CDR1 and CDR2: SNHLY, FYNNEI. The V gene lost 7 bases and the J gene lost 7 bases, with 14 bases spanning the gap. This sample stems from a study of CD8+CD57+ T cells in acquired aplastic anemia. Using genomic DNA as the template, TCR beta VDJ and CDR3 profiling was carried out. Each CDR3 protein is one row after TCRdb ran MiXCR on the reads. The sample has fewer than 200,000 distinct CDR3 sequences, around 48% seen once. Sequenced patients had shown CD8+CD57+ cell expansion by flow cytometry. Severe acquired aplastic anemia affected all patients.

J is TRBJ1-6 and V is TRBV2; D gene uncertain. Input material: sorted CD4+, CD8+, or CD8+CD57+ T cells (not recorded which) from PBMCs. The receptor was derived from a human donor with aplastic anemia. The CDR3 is CASMVDGTNSPLHF. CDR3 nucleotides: TGTGCCAGCATGGTTGACGGAACAAATTCACCCCTCCACTTT.